This T cell receptor beta chain was sequenced for a study of blood T cell repertoires in COVID-19. Study summary: Collection of acute and convalescent COVID-19 samples took place in the United States, Italy and Spain.

This clone has only one observation. Sequencing used immunoSEQ multiplex PCR; TCRdb keeps in-frame clones, though not all of them. The profile shows 200,000 or so clones, roughly four fifths of them singletons. Germline V gives CDR1 MNHEY, CDR2 SVGAGI. CDR3 length: 15 residues. The V gene lost 4 bases and the J gene lost 0 bases, with 13 bases spanning the gap. In Seattle, patients joined the study during active infection and were tracked longitudinally. The receptor's source is a woman of 80 years or more with COVID-19, enrolled during active disease. Sequenced sample: peripheral blood. The rearrangement joins TRBV6-5 to TRBJ2-7, with D possibly being TRBD2 (5 bases). CDR3 residues: CASSLDSIRSYEQYF. DNA for the CDR3: TGTGCCAGCAGTTTGGACTCTATCCGCTCCTACGAGCAGTACTTC.